This T cell receptor beta chain comes out of a study of blood T cell repertoires in COVID-19. Background on the study: The samples span acute and convalescent COVID-19 from the United States, Italy and Spain. PBMCs, B-cell-depleted T cells, or T cells were the source of the cDNA or gDNA that made up the material.

Authors' data handling: Amplified reference gene primers provided the basis for estimating nucleated cell counts. TCRdb's table, derived via immunoSEQ multiplex PCR, lists solely in-frame clones and lacks some. V and J calls and clone size are as listed in that table; D and trimming were resolved from the DNA. This sample has a few hundred thousand clones, with about 87% found just once. The TCR originated in a woman in her forties or fifties with acute or convalescent COVID-19. The sequencing input was peripheral blood.

The CDR3 bases are TGTGCCAGCAGCCCCCTGGGCGGGGCGGCCTACAATGAGCAGTTCTTC. Protein sequence: CASSPLGGAAYNEQFF. The V call is TRBV7-2, the J call TRBJ2-1, with D possibly being TRBD2 (6 bases). Germline V gives CDR1 SGHTA, CDR2 FQGNSA. Trimming pared 5 bases from V and 2 bases from J, leaving 16 bases between. This CDR3 is built from 16 residues. Together with reference TRBV7-2 and TRBJ2-1, the CDR3 gives the full variable domain: GAGVSQSPSNKVTEKGKDVELRCDPISGHTALYWYRQSLGQGLEFLIYFQGNSAPDKSGLPSDRFSAERTGGSVSTLTIQRTQQEDSAVYLCASSPLGGAAYNEQFFGPGTRLTVL.